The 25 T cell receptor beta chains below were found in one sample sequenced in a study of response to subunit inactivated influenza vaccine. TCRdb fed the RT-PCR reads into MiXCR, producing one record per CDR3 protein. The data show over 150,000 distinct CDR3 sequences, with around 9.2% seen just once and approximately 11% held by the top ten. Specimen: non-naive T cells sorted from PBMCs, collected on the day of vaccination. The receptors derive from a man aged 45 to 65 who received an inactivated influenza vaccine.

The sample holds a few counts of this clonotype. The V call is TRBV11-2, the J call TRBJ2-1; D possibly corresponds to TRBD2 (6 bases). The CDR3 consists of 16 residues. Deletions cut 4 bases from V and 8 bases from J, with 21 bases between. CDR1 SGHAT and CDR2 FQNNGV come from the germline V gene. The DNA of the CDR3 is TGTGCCAGCAGCTCAGGTAGCGGAGTACCGCGGGATGAGCAGTTCTTC. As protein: CASSSGSGVPRDEQFF. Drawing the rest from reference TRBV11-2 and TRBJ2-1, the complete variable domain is EAGVAQSPRYKIIEKRQSVAFWCNPISGHATLYWYQQILGQGPKLLIQFQNNGVVDDSQLPKDRFSAERLKGVDSTLKIQPAKLEDSAVYLCASSSGSGVPRDEQFFGPGTRLTVL.

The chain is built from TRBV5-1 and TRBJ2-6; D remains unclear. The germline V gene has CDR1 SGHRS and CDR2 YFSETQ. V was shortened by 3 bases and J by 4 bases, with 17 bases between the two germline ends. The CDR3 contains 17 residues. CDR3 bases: TGCGCCAGCAGCTCCCGGACGACGAGCTGGGGGGCCAACGTCCTGACTTTC. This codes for CASSSRTTSWGANVLTF.

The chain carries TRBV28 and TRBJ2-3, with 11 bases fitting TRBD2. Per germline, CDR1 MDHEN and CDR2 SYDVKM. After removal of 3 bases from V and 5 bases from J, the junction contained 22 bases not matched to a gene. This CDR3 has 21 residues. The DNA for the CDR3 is TGTGCCAGCAGTTTCCCCGCCGGGGCTAGCGGGGGGCAAAGTTCGGGAGATACGCAGTATTTT. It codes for CASSFPAGASGGQSSGDTQYF.

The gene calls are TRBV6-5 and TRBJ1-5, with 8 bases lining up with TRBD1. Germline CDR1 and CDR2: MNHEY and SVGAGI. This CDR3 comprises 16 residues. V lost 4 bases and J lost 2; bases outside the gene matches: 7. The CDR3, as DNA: TGTGCCAGCAGTTTAAACGCGGGACAGGGCAATCAGCCCCAGCATTTT. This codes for CASSLNAGQGNQPQHF.

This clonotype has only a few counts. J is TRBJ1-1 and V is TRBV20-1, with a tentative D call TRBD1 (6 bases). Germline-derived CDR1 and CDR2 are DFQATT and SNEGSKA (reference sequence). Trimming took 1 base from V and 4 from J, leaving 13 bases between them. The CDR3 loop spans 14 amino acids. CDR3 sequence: CSARVARGGTEAFF. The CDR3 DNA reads TGCAGTGCTAGAGTGGCCAGGGGTGGCACTGAAGCTTTCTTT.

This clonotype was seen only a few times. The DNA for the CDR3 is TGCGCCAGCAGGAGGGAGCAGGGGGCGTACGAGCAGTACTTC. Translation gives CASRREQGAYEQYF. This rearrangement joins TRBV5-1 to TRBJ2-7, with 8 positions matching TRBD1. With 5 bases clipped from V and 4 bases from J, the junction kept 8 bases outside the gene matches. This CDR3 spans 14 amino acids. The germline V gene encodes CDR1 SGHRS and CDR2 YFSETQ.

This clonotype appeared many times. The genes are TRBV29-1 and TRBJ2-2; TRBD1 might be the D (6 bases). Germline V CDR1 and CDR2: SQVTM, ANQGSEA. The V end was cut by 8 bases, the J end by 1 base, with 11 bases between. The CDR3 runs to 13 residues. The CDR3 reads CSTWTVNTGELFF. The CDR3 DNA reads TGCAGCACCTGGACAGTGAACACCGGGGAGCTGTTTTTT.

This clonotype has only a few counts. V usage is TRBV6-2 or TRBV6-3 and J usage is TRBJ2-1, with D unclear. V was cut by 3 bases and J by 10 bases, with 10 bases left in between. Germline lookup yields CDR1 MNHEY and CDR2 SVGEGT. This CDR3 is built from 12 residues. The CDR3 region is CASSYPSQEQFF. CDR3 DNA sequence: TGTGCCAGCAGTTATCCCTCGCAGGAGCAGTTCTTC.

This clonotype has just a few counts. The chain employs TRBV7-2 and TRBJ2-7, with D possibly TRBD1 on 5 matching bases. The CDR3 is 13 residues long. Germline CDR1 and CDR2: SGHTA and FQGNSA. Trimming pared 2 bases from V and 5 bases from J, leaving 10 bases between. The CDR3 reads CASSLIQGHEQYF. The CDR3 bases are TGTGCCAGCAGCTTAATCCAGGGTCACGAGCAGTACTTC.

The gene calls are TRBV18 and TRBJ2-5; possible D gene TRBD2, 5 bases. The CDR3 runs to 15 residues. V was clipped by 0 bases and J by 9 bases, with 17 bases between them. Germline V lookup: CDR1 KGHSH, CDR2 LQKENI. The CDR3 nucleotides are TGTGCCAGCTCACCACCGAGCGGTAATCGTGGCTCCCAGTACTTC. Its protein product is CASSPPSGNRGSQYF.

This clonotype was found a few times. Here the CDR3 DNA reads TGTGCCAGCAGCCACCCCCGAGGCGAGCAGTACTTC. It translates to CASSHPRGEQYF. The V gene is TRBV4-2, the J gene TRBJ2-7; D is uncertain. V dropped 3 bases and J dropped 6 bases, with 9 bases sitting between them. The CDR3 extends over 12 amino acids. Germline loops: CDR1 LGHNA, CDR2 YNFKEQ.

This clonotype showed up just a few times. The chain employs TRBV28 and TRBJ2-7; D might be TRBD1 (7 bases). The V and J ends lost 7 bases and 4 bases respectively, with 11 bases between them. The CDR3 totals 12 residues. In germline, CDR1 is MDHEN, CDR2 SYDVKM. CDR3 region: CASTGGRYEQYF. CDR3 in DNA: TGTGCCAGCACAGGGGGGAGGTACGAGCAGTACTTC.

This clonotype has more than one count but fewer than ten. The CDR3 DNA reads as TGCGCCAGCAGCTTGGAGGGGTACACAGATACGCAGTATTTT. It yields the protein CASSLEGYTDTQYF. V is TRBV5-1 and J is TRBJ2-3, with D maybe TRBD1 (5 bases). The CDR3 runs 14 residues. V was pared by 0 bases and J by 2 bases, with 7 bases between. The germline gives CDR1 SGHRS, CDR2 YFSETQ. The entire variable domain, with the rest obtained from reference TRBV5-1 and TRBJ2-3, is as follows: KAGVTQTPRYLIKTRGQQVTLSCSPISGHRSVSWYQQTPGQGLQFLFEYFSETQRNKGNFPGRFSGRQFSNSRSEMNVSTLELGDSALYLCASSLEGYTDTQYFGPGTRLTVL.

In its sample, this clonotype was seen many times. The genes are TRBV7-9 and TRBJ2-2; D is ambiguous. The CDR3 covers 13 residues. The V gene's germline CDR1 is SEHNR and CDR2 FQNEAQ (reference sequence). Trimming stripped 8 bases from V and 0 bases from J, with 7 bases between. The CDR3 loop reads CASEVPNTGELFF. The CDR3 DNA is TGTGCCAGCGAAGTTCCGAACACCGGGGAGCTGTTTTTT.

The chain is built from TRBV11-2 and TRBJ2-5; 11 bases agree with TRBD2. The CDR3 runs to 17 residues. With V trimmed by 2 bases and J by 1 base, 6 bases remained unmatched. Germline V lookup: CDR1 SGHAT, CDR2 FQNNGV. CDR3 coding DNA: TGTGCCAGCAGCTTAATGAGAACTAGCGGGAGCCAAGAGACCCAGTACTTC. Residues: CASSLMRTSGSQETQYF.

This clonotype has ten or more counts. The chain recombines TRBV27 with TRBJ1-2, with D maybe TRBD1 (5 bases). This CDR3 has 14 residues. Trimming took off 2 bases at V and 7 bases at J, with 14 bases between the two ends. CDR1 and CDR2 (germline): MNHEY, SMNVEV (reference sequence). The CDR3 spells CASSLRGGRFGYTF. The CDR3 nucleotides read TGTGCCAGCAGTTTACGGGGGGGGAGGTTTGGCTACACCTTC.

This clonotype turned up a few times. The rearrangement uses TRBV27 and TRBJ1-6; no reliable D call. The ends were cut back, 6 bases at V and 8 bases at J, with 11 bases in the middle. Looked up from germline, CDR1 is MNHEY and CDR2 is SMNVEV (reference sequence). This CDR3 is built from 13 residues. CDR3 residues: CASRPFLDSPLHF. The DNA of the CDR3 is TGTGCCAGCAGGCCTTTCTTGGATTCACCCCTCCACTTT.

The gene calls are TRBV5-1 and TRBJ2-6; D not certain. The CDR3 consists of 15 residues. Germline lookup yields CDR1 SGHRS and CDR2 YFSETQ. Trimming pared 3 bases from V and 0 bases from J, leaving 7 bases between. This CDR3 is CASSSHSSGANVLTF. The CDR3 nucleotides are TGCGCCAGCAGCTCACATTCCTCTGGGGCCAACGTCCTGACTTTC.

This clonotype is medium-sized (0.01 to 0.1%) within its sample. CDR3 sequence: CSTQRDPLAEQYF. The CDR3 DNA sequence: TGCAGTACCCAGCGGGACCCCCTTGCCGAGCAGTACTTC. The V call is TRBV29-1, the J call TRBJ2-7; the match to TRBD2 covers 7 bases. This CDR3 has 13 residues. Germline CDR1 is SQVTM and CDR2 is ANQGSEA.

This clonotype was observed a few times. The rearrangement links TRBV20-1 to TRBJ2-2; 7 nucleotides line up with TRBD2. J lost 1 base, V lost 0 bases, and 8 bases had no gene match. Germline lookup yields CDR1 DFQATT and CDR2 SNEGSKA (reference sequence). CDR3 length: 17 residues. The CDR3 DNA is TGCAGTGCTAGAGATCTCTTGGAGCGGGGGAACACCGGGGAGCTGTTTTTT. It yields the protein CSARDLLERGNTGELFF.

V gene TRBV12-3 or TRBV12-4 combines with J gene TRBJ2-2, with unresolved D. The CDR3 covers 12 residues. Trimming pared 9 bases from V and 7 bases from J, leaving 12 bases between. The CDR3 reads CASTPVVGELFF. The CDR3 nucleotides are TGTGCCAGTACCCCGGTGGTCGGGGAGCTGTTTTTT.

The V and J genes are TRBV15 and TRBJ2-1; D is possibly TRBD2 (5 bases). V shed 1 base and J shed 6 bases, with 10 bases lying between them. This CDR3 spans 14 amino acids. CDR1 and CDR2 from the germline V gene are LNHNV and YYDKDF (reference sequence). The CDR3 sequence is CATSRAGIRNEQFF. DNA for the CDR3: TGTGCCACCAGCAGAGCGGGGATTCGCAATGAGCAGTTCTTC.

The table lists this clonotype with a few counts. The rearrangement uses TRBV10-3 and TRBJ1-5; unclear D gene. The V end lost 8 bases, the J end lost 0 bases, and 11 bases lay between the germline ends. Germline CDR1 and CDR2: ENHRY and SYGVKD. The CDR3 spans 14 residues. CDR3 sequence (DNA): TGTGCCATCGCTCATGGCGGTAGCAATCAGCCCCAGCATTTT. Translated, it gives CAIAHGGSNQPQHF.

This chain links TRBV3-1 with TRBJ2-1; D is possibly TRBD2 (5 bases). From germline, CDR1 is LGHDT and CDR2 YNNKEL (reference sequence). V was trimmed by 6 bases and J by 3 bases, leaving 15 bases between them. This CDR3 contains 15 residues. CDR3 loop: CASSHQDWNYNEQFF. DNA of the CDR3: TGTGCCAGCAGTCATCAGGACTGGAACTACAATGAGCAGTTCTTC.

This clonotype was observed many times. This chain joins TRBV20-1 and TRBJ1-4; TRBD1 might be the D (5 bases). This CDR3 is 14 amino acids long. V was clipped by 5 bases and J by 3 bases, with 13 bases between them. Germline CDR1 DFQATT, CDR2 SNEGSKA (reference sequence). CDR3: CSAVEDRSNEKLFF. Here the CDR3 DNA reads TGCAGTGCTGTAGAAGACAGATCTAATGAAAAACTGTTTTTT.